This T cell receptor beta chain originates from a study of cytomegalovirus exposure and HLA in healthy donors. General observations from the study: Most CMV-associated TCR beta chains were later found to appear HLA-restricted. Per a prior analysis, the majority of TCR beta V segments were productive roughly 90% or roughly 30% of the time.

The ends were cut back, 4 bases at V and 5 bases at J, with 12 bases in the middle. The CDR3 is 13 residues long. Germline-derived CDR1 and CDR2 are MNHEY and SVGAGI. Primers for the PCR totalled 60 Vbeta and 13 Jbeta. TCRdb keeps only in-frame clones here, not all; method: immunoSEQ multiplex PCR. The sample has 90,000 to 150,000 clones; 70% to 75% are singletons. A note on this clone: The antigen remains unidentified.

The rearrangement links TRBV6-5 to TRBJ2-7, with D tentatively TRBD2 (5 bases). The source of this sequence is a woman aged 40 to 55 in good health and CMV-seronegative. Sequencing was done on a sample of PBMCs. DNA of the CDR3: TGTGCCAGCAGTTTCCGGGGAACCCACGAGCAGTACTTC. Amino acids: CASSFRGTHEQYF.